This T cell receptor beta chain was obtained from a study of cytomegalovirus exposure and HLA in healthy donors. Notes on the study in general: Overall, approximately 150 TCR beta chains were annotated as cytomegalovirus-associated. Accurate HLA-A and HLA-B prediction from TCR beta sequences was reported for most subjects.

This clone was counted a few times. Its antigen is unknown. CDR3 size: 14 residues. V was clipped by 5 bases and J by 5 bases, with 16 bases between them. Germline V CDR1 and CDR2: MNHNY, SVGAGI (reference sequence). Primers included in the PCR were 60 Vbeta and 13 Jbeta primers. Original processing notes: A follow-up analysis tallied around 76 million unique TCR beta chains, some 11 million shared. Generated by immunoSEQ multiplex PCR, the TCRdb table keeps only in-frame clones and is missing some. The DNA was the basis for D and trimming; V, J and clone size are from that table. Counted here are 80,000 or so clones, around 78% occurring once; the ten biggest clones make up 3% to 3.5%.

The rearrangement links TRBV6-6 to TRBJ2-7; D gene ambiguous. This TCR was recovered from a man in his forties in good health and CMV-seronegative. Sequenced input: PBMCs. CDR3 sequence (DNA): TGTGCCAGCAGTCAACGGTATCCCCCCCACGAGCAGTACTTC. Encoded protein: CASSQRYPPHEQYF.